One sample yielded the 5 T cell receptor beta chains listed below, sequenced in a study of early T cells in non-severe SARS-CoV-2 infection. One entry per CDR3 protein, called by TCRdb with MiXCR from the 5' RACE reads. The sample shows more than 55,000 distinct CDR3 sequences, 10% to 15% of them seen only once. Sequenced material: whole blood. These TCRs come from an adult who was a healthcare worker with PCR-confirmed SARS-CoV-2 infection or an uninfected control (not recorded which).

This chain joins TRBV12-3 or TRBV12-4 and TRBJ2-3; D is perhaps TRBD2 (6 bases). The germline V and J ends were trimmed by 6 bases and 6 bases, with 10 bases remaining between them. This CDR3 has 12 amino acids. CDR3: CASSPGGDTQYF. The DNA for the CDR3 is TGTGCCAGCAGCCCCGGGGGTGATACGCAGTATTTT.

This clonotype occurred many times. The CDR3 is CASSYSRGGGIEQYF. The CDR3 DNA reads as TGTGCCAGCAGTTACTCTAGGGGCGGGGGAATTGAGCAGTACTTC. The genes are TRBV6-5 and TRBJ2-7; 7 nucleotides agree with TRBD2. This CDR3 has 15 residues. The trim removed 0 bases at V and 7 bases at J, leaving 9 bases unmatched. CDR1 and CDR2 from the germline V gene are MNHEY and SVGAGI.

This clonotype is termed medium-sized (0.01 to 0.1%). The chain couples TRBV12-3 or TRBV12-4 to TRBJ2-7; weak D call: TRBD1 (6 bases). The CDR3 consists of 13 residues. V lost 7 bases, J lost 6 bases, and 16 bases lay in between. The CDR3 DNA follows: TGTGCCAGCAAAAGGACGGACAGCCCCGAGCAGTACTTC. It encodes CASKRTDSPEQYF.

There are many counts of this clonotype. The chain joins TRBV20-1 to TRBJ1-6; 9 positions match TRBD1. The V gene's germline CDR1 is DFQATT and CDR2 SNEGSKA (reference sequence). V gave up 0 bases and J gave up 10 bases; unmatched junction bases: 4. The CDR3 has 14 residues. The CDR3 is CSARDNRGQSPLHF. CDR3 bases: TGCAGTGCTAGAGATAACAGGGGGCAGTCACCCCTCCACTTT.

The table lists this clonotype with a few counts. The J gene is TRBJ1-2, the V gene TRBV14, with D perhaps TRBD1 (6 bases). The CDR3 consists of 14 residues. Germline CDR1 SGHDN, CDR2 FVKESK. The V end lost 2 bases, the J end lost 9 bases, and 16 bases lay between the germline ends. Written as DNA, the CDR3 is TGTGCCAGCAGCCAAAGGGACACCTCTGTGCGCTACACCTTC. It yields the protein CASSQRDTSVRYTF.